This TCR beta chain was identified in a study of shared clonotypes between healthy human individuals. Whole-study context: A couple of women and three men aged 18 to 49 made up the donors.

CDR1 KGHSH and CDR2 LQKENI come from the germline V gene. The CDR3 spans 14 residues. Between the trimmed V and J ends, which lost 4 bases and 6 bases, there was a span of 12 bases. Nashville, Tennessee was home to all donors, who were Caucasian adults. The data were produced by immunoSEQ multiplex PCR, yet TCRdb's version contains in-frame clones alone and is incomplete. The table records 2.5 million or so clones, around nine tenths of them present only once. The V gene is TRBV18, the J gene TRBJ2-2, with D perhaps TRBD1 (6 bases). This TCR was recovered from a man younger than 30 in good health. Input material: naive CD4+ T cells sorted from blood. The subset was: CD45RA+ positively selected. Here the CDR3 DNA reads TGTGCCAGCTCACTTCAGGGGACGGCCGGGGAGCTGTTTTTT. It specifies CASSLQGTAGELFF.